This T cell receptor beta chain was sequenced for a study of cytomegalovirus exposure and HLA in healthy donors. Study-level points and caveats: In a later analysis, CMV-associated beta chains were mostly HLA-associated, it appeared. In a later analysis, TCR beta V- and J-gene trimming was associated with a missense DCLRE1C variant.

As to this clone: Antigen unknown.

It was with 60 Vbeta and 13 Jbeta primers that the PCR ran. Sequencing was performed with immunoSEQ multiplex PCR; in TCRdb, only in-frame clones are kept and a portion is missing. The data show 250,000 to 350,000 clones, with more than 80% seen just once and roughly 4% held by the top ten. With 0 bases clipped from V and 5 bases from J, the junction kept 13 bases outside the gene matches. The CDR3 has 18 residues. Germline CDR1 SGHAT, CDR2 FQNNGV. This TCR was sampled from a man in his forties in good health and CMV-seropositive. The rearrangement links TRBV11-2 to TRBJ2-5, with 9 bases lining up with TRBD2. Sequencing was carried out using PBMCs. The CDR3 loop is CASSLDMMLAGKGETQYF. CDR3 sequence (DNA): TGTGCCAGCAGCTTAGATATGATGCTAGCGGGAAAAGGGGAGACCCAGTACTTC.